This T cell receptor beta chain was sequenced in a study of shared clonotypes between healthy human individuals. Study as a whole: Three plates were used per donor for CD4 naive, three for CD4 memory, two for CD8 naive and one for CD8 memory.

To note about this clone: The target antigen is unknown.

The donor population consisted of healthy HIV-negative adults with no recent acute infections or vaccinations. Sequencing used immunoSEQ multiplex PCR; TCRdb keeps in-frame clones, though not all of them. There are millions of clones in the sample; around 94% occur only once, and about 0.13% lies in the top ten. Study results and limitations: Of the naive CD4 clonotypes, about 5.4% were shared across several donors.

V trimming: 2 bases; J trimming: 5 bases; junction bases outside the gene matches: 7. This CDR3 is built from 17 residues. In germline, CDR1 is SGHVS, CDR2 FQNEAQ. This receptor was identified in a man aged 18 to 30 in good health. V and J are TRBV7-8 and TRBJ2-5, with 14 bases that match TRBD2. The sample comprised naive CD4+ T cells sorted from blood. The subset was: CD45RA+ positively selected. As DNA, the CDR3 is TGTGCCAGCAGCTTATCGACTAGCGGGAGGGTGGAGGAGACCCAGTACTTC. It is translated as CASSLSTSGRVEETQYF.